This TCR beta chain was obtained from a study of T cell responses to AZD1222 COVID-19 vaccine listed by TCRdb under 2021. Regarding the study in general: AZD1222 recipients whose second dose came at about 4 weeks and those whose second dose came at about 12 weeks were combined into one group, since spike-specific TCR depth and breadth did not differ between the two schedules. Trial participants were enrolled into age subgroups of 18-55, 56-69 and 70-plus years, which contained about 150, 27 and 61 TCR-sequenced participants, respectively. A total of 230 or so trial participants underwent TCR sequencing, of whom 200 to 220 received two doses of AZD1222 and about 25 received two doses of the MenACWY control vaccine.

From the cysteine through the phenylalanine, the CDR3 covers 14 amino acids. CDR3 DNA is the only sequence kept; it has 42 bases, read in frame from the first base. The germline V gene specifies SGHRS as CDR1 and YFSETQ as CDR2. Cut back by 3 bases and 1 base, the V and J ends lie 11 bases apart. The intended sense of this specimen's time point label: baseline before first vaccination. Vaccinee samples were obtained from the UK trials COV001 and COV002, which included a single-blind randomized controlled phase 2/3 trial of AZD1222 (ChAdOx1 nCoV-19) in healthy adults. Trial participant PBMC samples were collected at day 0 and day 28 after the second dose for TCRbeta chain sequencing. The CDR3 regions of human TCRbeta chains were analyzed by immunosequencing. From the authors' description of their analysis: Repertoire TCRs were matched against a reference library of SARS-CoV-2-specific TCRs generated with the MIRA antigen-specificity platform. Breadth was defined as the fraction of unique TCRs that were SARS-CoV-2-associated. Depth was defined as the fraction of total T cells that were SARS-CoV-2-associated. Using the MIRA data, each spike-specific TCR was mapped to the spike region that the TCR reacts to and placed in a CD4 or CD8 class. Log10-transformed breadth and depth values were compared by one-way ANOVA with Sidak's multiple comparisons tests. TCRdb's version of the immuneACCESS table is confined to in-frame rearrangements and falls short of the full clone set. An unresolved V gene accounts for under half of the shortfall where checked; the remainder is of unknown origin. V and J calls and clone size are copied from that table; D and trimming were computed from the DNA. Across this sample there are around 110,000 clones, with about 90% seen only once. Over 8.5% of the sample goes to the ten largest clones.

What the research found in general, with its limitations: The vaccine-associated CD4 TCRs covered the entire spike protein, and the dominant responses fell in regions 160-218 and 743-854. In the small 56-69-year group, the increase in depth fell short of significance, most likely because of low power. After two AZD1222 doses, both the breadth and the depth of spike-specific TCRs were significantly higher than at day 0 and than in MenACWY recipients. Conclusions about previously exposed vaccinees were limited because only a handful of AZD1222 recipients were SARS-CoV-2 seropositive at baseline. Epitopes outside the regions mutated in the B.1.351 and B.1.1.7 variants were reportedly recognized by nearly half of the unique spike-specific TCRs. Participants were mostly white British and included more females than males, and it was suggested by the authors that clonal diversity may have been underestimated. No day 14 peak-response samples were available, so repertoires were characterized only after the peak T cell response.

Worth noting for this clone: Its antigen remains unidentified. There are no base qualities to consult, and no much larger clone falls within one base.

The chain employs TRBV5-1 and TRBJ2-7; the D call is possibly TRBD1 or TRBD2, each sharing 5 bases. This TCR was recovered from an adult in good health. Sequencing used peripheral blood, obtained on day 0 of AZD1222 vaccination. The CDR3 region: CASSSGTPSYEQYF. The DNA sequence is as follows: TGCGCCAGCAGCTCCGGGACGCCTTCCTACGAGCAGTACTTC.